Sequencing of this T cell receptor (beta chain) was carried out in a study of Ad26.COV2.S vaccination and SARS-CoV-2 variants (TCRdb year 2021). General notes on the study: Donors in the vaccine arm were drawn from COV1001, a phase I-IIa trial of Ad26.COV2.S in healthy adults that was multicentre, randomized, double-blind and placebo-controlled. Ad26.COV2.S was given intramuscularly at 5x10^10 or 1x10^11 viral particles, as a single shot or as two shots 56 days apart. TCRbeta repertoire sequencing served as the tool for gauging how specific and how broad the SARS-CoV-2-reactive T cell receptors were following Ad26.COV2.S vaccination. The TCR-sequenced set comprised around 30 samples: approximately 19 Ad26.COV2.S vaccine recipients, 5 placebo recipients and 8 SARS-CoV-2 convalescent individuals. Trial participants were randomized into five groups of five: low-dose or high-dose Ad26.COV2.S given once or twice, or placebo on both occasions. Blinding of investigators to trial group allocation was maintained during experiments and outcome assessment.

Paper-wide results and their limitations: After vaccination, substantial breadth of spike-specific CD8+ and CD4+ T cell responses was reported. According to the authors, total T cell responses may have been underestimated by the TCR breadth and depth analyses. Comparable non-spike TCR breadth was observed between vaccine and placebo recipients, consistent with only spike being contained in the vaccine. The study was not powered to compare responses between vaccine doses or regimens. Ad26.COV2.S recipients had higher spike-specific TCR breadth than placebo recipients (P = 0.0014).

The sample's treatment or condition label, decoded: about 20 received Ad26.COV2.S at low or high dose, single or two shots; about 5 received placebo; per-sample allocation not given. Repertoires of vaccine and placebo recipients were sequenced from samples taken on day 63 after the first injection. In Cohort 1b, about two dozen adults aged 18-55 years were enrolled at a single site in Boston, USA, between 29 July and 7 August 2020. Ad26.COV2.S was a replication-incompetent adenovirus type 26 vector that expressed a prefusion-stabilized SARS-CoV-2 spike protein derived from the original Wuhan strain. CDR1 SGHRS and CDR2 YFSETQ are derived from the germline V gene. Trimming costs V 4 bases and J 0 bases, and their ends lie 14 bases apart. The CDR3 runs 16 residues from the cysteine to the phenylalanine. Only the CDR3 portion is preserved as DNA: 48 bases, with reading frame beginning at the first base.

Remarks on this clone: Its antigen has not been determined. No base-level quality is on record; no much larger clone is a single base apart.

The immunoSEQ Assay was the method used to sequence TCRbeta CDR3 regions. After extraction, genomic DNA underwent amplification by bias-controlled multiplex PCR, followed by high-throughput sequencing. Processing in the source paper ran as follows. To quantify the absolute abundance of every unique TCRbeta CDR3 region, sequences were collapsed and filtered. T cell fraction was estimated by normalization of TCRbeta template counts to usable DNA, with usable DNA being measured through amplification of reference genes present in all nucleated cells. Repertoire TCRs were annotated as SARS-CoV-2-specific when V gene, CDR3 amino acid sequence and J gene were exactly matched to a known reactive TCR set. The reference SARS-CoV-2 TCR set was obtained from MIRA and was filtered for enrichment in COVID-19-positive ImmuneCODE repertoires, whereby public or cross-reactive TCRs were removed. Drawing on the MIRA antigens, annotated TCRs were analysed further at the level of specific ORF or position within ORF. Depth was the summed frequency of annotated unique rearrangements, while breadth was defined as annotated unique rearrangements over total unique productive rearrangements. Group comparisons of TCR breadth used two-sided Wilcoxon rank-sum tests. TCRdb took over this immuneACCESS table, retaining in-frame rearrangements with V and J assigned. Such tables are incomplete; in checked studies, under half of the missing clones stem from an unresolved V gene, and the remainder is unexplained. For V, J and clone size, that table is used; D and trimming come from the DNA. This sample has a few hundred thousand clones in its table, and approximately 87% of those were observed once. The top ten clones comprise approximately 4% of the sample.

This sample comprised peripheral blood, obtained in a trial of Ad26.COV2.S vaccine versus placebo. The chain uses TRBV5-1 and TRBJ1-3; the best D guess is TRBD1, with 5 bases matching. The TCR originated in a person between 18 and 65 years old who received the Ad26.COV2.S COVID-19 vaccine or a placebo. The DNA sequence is TGCGCCAGCAGCGGGAGGTCGGGGGGCTCTGGAAACACCATATATTTT. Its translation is CASSGRSGGSGNTIYF.